This entry lists 21 T cell receptor beta chains sequenced from one sample in a study of CD4 T cells in relation to SARS-CoV-2 and coronaviruses. Sequencing used immunoSEQ multiplex PCR; TCRdb keeps in-frame clones, though not all of them. This sample carries about 56,000 clones, about 92% of them seen once, and the ten largest clones take about 0.4%. Sequencing was done on a sample of naive CD4+ T cells from PBMCs. As for subset: naive CD4+ T cells isolated by negative enrichment. All receptors come from an adult with COVID-19.

V and J are TRBV2 and TRBJ2-7; D not resolved. Germline V lookup: CDR1 SNHLY, CDR2 FYNNEI. CDR3 length equals 11 residues. With 5 bases removed from V and 5 bases from J, the gap between germline ends came to 7 bases. The CDR3 spells CASSLIDEQYF. In DNA form, the CDR3 reads TGTGCCAGCAGTCTAATCGACGAGCAGTACTTC.

This chain uses TRBV28 with TRBJ2-3; maybe TRBD2 (6 bases). In germline, CDR1 is MDHEN, CDR2 SYDVKM. The length of the CDR3 is 16 residues. Trimming took 5 bases from V and 5 from J, leaving 20 bases between them. CDR3 in DNA: TGTGCCAGCAGTGTGGCTCTTCTGCAGGGAGGAGATACGCAGTATTTT. Translated: CASSVALLQGGDTQYF.

This chain joins TRBV28 and TRBJ2-7; D perhaps matches TRBD2 (5 bases). V was clipped by 6 bases and J by 3 bases, with 12 bases between them. CDR3 size: 13 residues. The germline V gene has CDR1 MDHEN and CDR2 SYDVKM. This CDR3 reads CASRPGLNYEQYF. The CDR3 region has the DNA TGTGCCAGCAGGCCCGGACTCAACTACGAGCAGTACTTC. Variable domain in full (rest from reference TRBV28 and TRBJ2-7): DVKVTQSSRYLVKRTGEKVFLECVQDMDHENMFWYRQDPGLGLRLIYFSYDVKMKEKGDIPEGYSVSREKKERFSLILESASTNQTSMYLCASRPGLNYEQYFGPGTRLTVT.

The chain links TRBV30 to TRBJ1-6; D is possibly TRBD1 (5 bases). The CDR3 sequence is 12 residues long. Trimming shortened V by 2 bases and J by 10 bases, and 9 bases separated the two germline ends. CDR1 and CDR2 from the germline V gene are GTSNPN and SVGIG (reference sequence). The CDR3 loop reads CAWSPGDSPLHF. The DNA for the CDR3 is TGTGCCTGGAGTCCCGGGGACTCACCCCTCCACTTT.

The rearrangement links TRBV29-1 to TRBJ2-7; TRBD2 matches 10 bases. Trimming took 4 bases from V and 10 from J; bases not matched to a gene: 16. The CDR3 has 15 residues. Per germline, CDR1 SQVTM and CDR2 ANQGSEA. The CDR3 DNA is TGCAGCGTTGTCCTAGCGGGAGCCTTACCTACGGAACAGTACTTC. Translating gives CSVVLAGALPTEQYF.

The CDR3, as DNA: TGTGCCAGCAGTCGCAATCGGGGGCTTGGGACCGGGGAGCTGTTTTTT. Encoded protein: CASSRNRGLGTGELFF. The chain links TRBV27 to TRBJ2-2, with D tentatively TRBD1 or TRBD2 (6 bases each). The V and J ends lost 5 bases and 5 bases respectively, with 18 bases between them. CDR3 size: 16 residues. Germline CDR1 is MNHEY and CDR2 is SMNVEV (reference sequence).

The CDR3 loop is CASSMRSGFTDTQYF. The CDR3 DNA sequence: TGTGCCAGTAGTATGCGAAGCGGATTCACAGATACGCAGTATTTT. The rearrangement uses TRBV19 and TRBJ2-3; possibly TRBD2 for D (5 bases). Germline V gene data show CDR1 as LNHDA and CDR2 as SQIVND (reference sequence). Deletions cut 3 bases from V and 2 bases from J, with 12 bases between. This CDR3 is built from 15 residues.

The rearrangement uses TRBV24-1 and TRBJ2-1; possibly TRBD1 for D (6 bases). In germline, CDR1 is KGHDR, CDR2 SFDVKD. Deletions cut 1 base from V and 6 bases from J, with 6 bases between. The CDR3 has 13 residues. CDR3 coding DNA: TGTGCCACCAGTGATTTAGGGGGCAATGAGCAGTTCTTC. Its protein is CATSDLGGNEQFF.

The chain is built from TRBV24-1 and TRBJ2-3; 9 bases are shared with TRBD2. Germline CDR1 and CDR2: KGHDR and SFDVKD. The CDR3 contains 13 residues. Germline trimming cut 12 bases from V and 3 bases from J; bases unmatched to any gene: 6. The CDR3 reads CASTSGSTDTQYF. As DNA, the CDR3 is TGTGCCTCAACTAGCGGGTCAACAGATACGCAGTATTTT.

The J gene is TRBJ2-3, the V gene TRBV7-9; tentative D call: TRBD2 (5 bases). CDR1 is SEHNR, CDR2 FQNEAQ, per germline (reference sequence). This CDR3 is built from 15 residues. V lost 7 bases, J lost 0 bases, and 14 bases lay in between. CDR3 coding DNA: TGTGCCAGCACCGCCCGTGAGCGGAGCACAGATACGCAGTATTTT. It encodes CASTARERSTDTQYF.

This chain joins TRBV5-6 and TRBJ2-1; D possibly corresponds to TRBD1 (6 bases). The CDR3 is 14 amino acids. V lost 4 bases, J lost 6 bases, and 14 bases lay in between. Looked up from germline, CDR1 is SGHDT and CDR2 is YYEEEE. The CDR3 DNA reads as TGTGCCAGCAGCAGACCCGGGACACCCAATGAGCAGTTCTTC. As protein: CASSRPGTPNEQFF.

For this clone: The sample holds other DNA sequences that translate to the same CDR3. The rearrangement uses TRBV20-1 and TRBJ2-7; D remains unclear. Germline V gives CDR1 DFQATT, CDR2 SNEGSKA (reference sequence). V lost 1 base to trimming and J lost 0 bases, with 1 base between them. The CDR3 has 11 residues. The CDR3 protein is CSARGSYEQYF. In DNA, the CDR3 is TGCAGTGCTAGAGGCTCCTACGAGCAGTACTTC.

The chain joins TRBV28 to TRBJ2-2, with 15 bases identical to TRBD2. CDR1 and CDR2 (germline): MDHEN, SYDVKM. This CDR3 spans 18 amino acids. J was trimmed by 7 bases and V by 6 bases; bases with no gene match: 12. The CDR3 sequence is CASSSLGLAGGPYGELFF. The CDR3 DNA reads TGTGCCAGCAGCTCTCTTGGACTAGCGGGAGGGCCCTACGGGGAGCTGTTTTTT.

This chain joins TRBV5-1 and TRBJ2-7; 11 bases agree with TRBD1. Looked up from germline, CDR1 is SGHRS and CDR2 is YFSETQ. The trim removed 1 base at V and 1 base at J, leaving 4 bases unmatched. The CDR3 is 16 amino acids. DNA for the CDR3: TGCGCCAGCAGCTTGTATGGACAGGGGGCGTCCTACGAGCAGTACTTC. Translation gives CASSLYGQGASYEQYF.

V gene TRBV12-3 or TRBV12-4 combines with J gene TRBJ2-1, with D perhaps matching TRBD1 or TRBD2 (5 bases each). CDR3 size: 13 residues. Trimming left V 5 bases short and J 10 bases short, with 15 bases between. This CDR3 is CASSHSRDPEQFF. The CDR3 DNA reads TGTGCCAGCAGTCACAGCCGGGACCCAGAGCAGTTCTTC.

V is TRBV7-9 and J is TRBJ2-1; the match to TRBD2 covers 10 bases. CDR1 and CDR2 (germline): SEHNR, FQNEAQ (reference sequence). The CDR3 is made up of 15 amino acids. Losses at the gene ends were 5 bases for V and 8 bases for J; bases not matched to a gene: 9. CDR3 in amino acids: CASSLLAGESHEQFF. In DNA, the CDR3 is TGTGCCAGCAGCCTTCTAGCGGGAGAGTCTCATGAGCAGTTCTTC.

This clone was detected once. CDR3 sequence: CASSEVGVRLIEQFF. In nucleotides, the CDR3 is TGTGCCAGCAGTGAAGTAGGGGTTCGTCTCATTGAGCAGTTCTTC. The V call is TRBV25-1, the J call TRBJ2-1; TRBD1 might be the D (5 bases). Between the trimmed V and J ends, which lost 2 bases and 9 bases, there was a span of 17 bases. The germline V gene has CDR1 MGHDK and CDR2 SYGVNS. CDR3 length: 15 amino acids.

The chain couples TRBV7-8 to TRBJ1-5; D is uncertain. CDR3 size: 15 residues. Germline CDR1 SGHVS, CDR2 FQNEAQ. V lost 2 bases, J lost 2 bases, and 10 bases lay in between. CDR3 sequence: CASSLTGLGNQPQHF. The CDR3 DNA is TGTGCCAGCAGCTTAACTGGGCTGGGCAATCAGCCCCAGCATTTT.

The sample holds one count of this clone. The chain links TRBV2 to TRBJ2-7; D unresolved. The CDR3 has 13 amino acids. The V gene lost 3 bases and the J gene lost 6 bases, with 12 bases spanning the gap. The germline V gene encodes CDR1 SNHLY and CDR2 FYNNEI. Here the CDR3 reads CASSDEVKAEQYF. The CDR3 bases are TGTGCCAGCAGTGATGAGGTTAAGGCCGAGCAGTACTTC.

V gene TRBV24-1 combines with J gene TRBJ2-3; D is unresolved. Deletions cut 4 bases from V and 4 bases from J, with 11 bases between. The germline V gene has CDR1 KGHDR and CDR2 SFDVKD. The CDR3 loop spans 14 amino acids. The CDR3 region is CATSDATGSDTQYF. For the CDR3, the DNA is TGTGCCACCAGTGACGCGACCGGGTCAGATACGCAGTATTTT.

The chain joins TRBV5-6 to TRBJ2-5; 8 bases map to TRBD1. The CDR3 has 14 amino acids. In germline, CDR1 is SGHDT, CDR2 YYEEEE. The V segment lost 4 bases and the J segment 2 bases; nucleotides outside the gene matches: 4. In DNA, the CDR3 is TGTGCCAGCAGCCGGGGGACAGGTCAAGAGACCCAGTACTTC. Translating gives CASSRGTGQETQYF.